Listed below are T cell receptor beta chains from one sample, sequenced in a study of cytomegalovirus exposure and HLA in healthy donors. Clones were sequenced by immunoSEQ multiplex PCR, and TCRdb holds only the in-frame ones, with some missing. The data show 150,000 or so clones, less than 85% seen once. Source material: PBMCs. Source of these receptors: a male donor in good health and CMV-seronegative. Each CDR3 is given without its conserved first and last residue.

TRBJ2-7 TRBV6-5 ASSYIQGPYEQY
TRBJ1-5 TRBV7-8 ASSAGTGLRDQPQH
TRBJ2-6 TRBV19 ASSMGQHSGANVLT
TRBJ2-6 TRBV5-1 ASSFTGERSGANVLT
TRBJ1-5 TRBV27 ASSLSRGSSNQPQH
TRBJ2-1 TRBV27 ASSLRTGSIDEQF
TRBJ1-2 TRBV5-6 ASSRRGGLVYT
TRBJ2-7 TRBV6-4 ASSYRGTAAREQY
TRBJ1-2 TRBV9 ASSVGRYGYT
TRBJ1-2 TRBV28 ASSLIRSYGYT
TRBJ2-5 TRBV5-4 ASSPGLYLEQY
TRBJ1-1 TRBV10-1 ASSPVGFGDTEAF
TRBJ2-3 TRBV6-6 ASSYSEGPDTQY
TRBJ2-3 TRBV27 ASSLASGGTDTQY
TRBJ2-5 TRBV18 ASSPQARQETQY
TRBJ1-3 TRBV5-4 ASSQHRALRY
TRBJ1-1 TRBV18 ASSSGQNTEAF
TRBJ2-7 TRBV5-1 ASSLAAGELAGEY
TRBJ2-7 TRBV28 ASSLLGLAGGEQY
. TRBV28 ASNSPLGQGSEQY
TRBJ2-7 TRBV6-5 ASSYDTSPSYEQY
TRBJ2-5 TRBV6-6 ASSKGGTGEGETQY
TRBJ2-6 TRBV29-1 SVGGRGVLSGANVLT
TRBJ2-5 TRBV5-4 ASSLPTVETQY
TRBJ2-5 TRBV5-6 ASSITGVETQY
TRBJ1-5 TRBV23-1 ASTRTASNQPQH
TRBJ1-6 TRBV25-1 ASSDMAVTNSPLH
TRBJ1-2 TRBV7-9 ASRIYRQGDGYT
TRBJ1-5 TRBV7-9 ASSLAGGTQNQPQH
TRBJ2-5 TRBV28 ASSLRSTTKETQY